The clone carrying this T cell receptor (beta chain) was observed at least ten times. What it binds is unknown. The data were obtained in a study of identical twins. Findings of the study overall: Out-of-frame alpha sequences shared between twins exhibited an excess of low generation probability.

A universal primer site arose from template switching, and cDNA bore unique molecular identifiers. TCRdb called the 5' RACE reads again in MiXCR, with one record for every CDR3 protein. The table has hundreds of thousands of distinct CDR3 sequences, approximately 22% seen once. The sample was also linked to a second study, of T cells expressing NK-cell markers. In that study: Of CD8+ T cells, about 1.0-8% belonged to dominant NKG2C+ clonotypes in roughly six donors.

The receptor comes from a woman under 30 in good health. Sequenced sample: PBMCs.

As DNA, the CDR3 is TGTGCCATCAGTGAGGGACAGGGACGTAACACCGGGGAGCTGTTTTTT. The encoded protein is CAISEGQGRNTGELFF. The V and J genes are TRBV10-3 and TRBJ2-2, with 8 bases fitting TRBD1. CDR1 and CDR2 (germline): ENHRY, SYGVKD. CDR3 length: 16 residues. Trimming at V came to 2 bases and at J to 2 bases, leaving 4 bases not matched to a gene.